Following are 25 T cell receptor beta chains from one sample sequenced in a study of T cells in localized non-small cell lung cancer (dated by TCRdb to about 2020). The receptor library was made with the immunoSEQ multiplex PCR assay. Not all clones reach the TCRdb copy of this immuneACCESS table, which keeps in-frame sequences only. Checked studies attribute under half of the gap to unresolved V genes and leave the rest unexplained. The sample data list about 3,500 clones, and roughly two fifths of these were observed just once. The biggest ten clones account for about a sixth of the sample. The sequencing here drew on lung tumor tissue, taken before any cancer treatment. The receptors come from an older male donor with stage I lung adenocarcinoma.

This clone was observed a handful of times. In nucleotides, the CDR3 is TGTGCCAGCAGCCAAGATACAGAATTTAACTATGGCTACACCTTC. It yields the protein CASSQDTEFNYGYTF. The rearrangement uses TRBV14 and TRBJ1-2; no reliable D call. The CDR3 extends over 15 amino acids. V gave up 0 bases and J gave up 1 base, with 9 bases separating them. Germline V gene data show CDR1 as SGHDN and CDR2 as FVKESK.

J is TRBJ1-1 and V is TRBV30; D ambiguous. The V and J ends lost 2 bases and 1 base respectively, with 8 bases between them. Germline CDR1 and CDR2: GTSNPN and SVGIG (reference sequence). The CDR3 length is 13 residues. CDR3 sequence reads: CAWSPSENTEAFF. CDR3 sequence (DNA): TGTGCCTGGAGTCCCTCAGAGAACACTGAAGCTTTCTTT.

The V and J genes are TRBV16 and TRBJ1-2; D uncertain. Between the trimmed V and J ends, which lost 0 bases and 3 bases, there was a span of 20 bases. CDR1 and CDR2 from the germline V gene are KGHSY and FQNENV. CDR3 length: 18 residues. The CDR3 coding sequence is TGTGCCAGCAGCCAATCCCGCGGGCGAAGGTCTTCTCACTATGGCTACACCTTC. It translates to CASSQSRGRRSSHYGYTF.

In its sample, this clone is medium-sized (0.01 to 0.1%). This chain links TRBV11-1 with TRBJ1-6; D not resolved. The ends were cut back, 2 bases at V and 5 bases at J, with 10 bases in the middle. Per the germline V gene, CDR1 is SGHAT and CDR2 is FQDESV (reference sequence). This CDR3 comprises 15 residues. The CDR3 DNA sequence: TGTGCCAGCAGCTTAACGGGAACGGATAATTCACCCCTCCACTTT. Translation: CASSLTGTDNSPLHF.

By sample share, this clone is medium-sized (0.01 to 0.1%). V usage is TRBV9 and J usage is TRBJ1-2; TRBD1 matches at 8 bases. Germline V gene lookup returns CDR1 SGDLS and CDR2 YYNGEE. J gave up 8 bases and V 3 bases, and 12 bases lay outside the gene matches. The CDR3 covers 15 residues. CDR3 nucleotide sequence: TGTGCCAGCAGCGGAGAACTGACAGGGGCAAGGGGCTACACCTTC. Its protein is CASSGELTGARGYTF.

The chain joins TRBV6-7 to TRBJ2-2; 14 bases agree with TRBD2. TRBV6-7 is an ORF for which the function is uncertain. CDR3 size: 16 residues. Losses at the gene ends were 5 bases for V and 5 bases for J; bases not matched to a gene: 4. The CDR3 spells CASSERTSGRTGELFF. The DNA of the CDR3 is TGTGCCAGCAGTGAAAGGACTAGCGGGAGGACCGGGGAGCTGTTTTTT.

The genes are TRBV14 and TRBJ2-1; D remains ambiguous. The ends were cut back, 2 bases at V and 5 bases at J, with 1 base in the middle. The CDR3 extends over 11 amino acids. Looked up from germline, CDR1 is SGHDN and CDR2 is FVKESK. CDR3 coding DNA: TGTGCCAGCAGCCAAAACAATGAGCAGTTCTTC. Translating gives CASSQNNEQFF.

The DNA of the CDR3 is TGTGCCAGCAGCTTTGGGGCAGTAGGGGATGAGCAGTTCTTC. As protein: CASSFGAVGDEQFF. The V and J genes are TRBV11-3 and TRBJ2-1; D may be TRBD1 (5 bases). The CDR3 contains 14 residues. V shed 3 bases and J shed 8 bases, with 14 bases lying between them. Germline V lookup: CDR1 SGHNT, CDR2 YENEEA.

This chain connects TRBV28 to TRBJ2-1; the D call may be TRBD1 or TRBD2 (6 bases each). CDR3 length equals 15 residues. CDR1 is MDHEN and CDR2 is SYDVKM in the germline V gene. Trimming pared 3 bases from V and 4 bases from J, leaving 13 bases between. In DNA, the CDR3 is TGTGCCAGCAGTTTTGAGGCGGGGACATACAATGAGCAGTTCTTC. Residues: CASSFEAGTYNEQFF. The entire variable domain, with the rest obtained from reference TRBV28 and TRBJ2-1, is as follows: DVKVTQSSRYLVKRTGEKVFLECVQDMDHENMFWYRQDPGLGLRLIYFSYDVKMKEKGDIPEGYSVSREKKERFSLILESASTNQTSMYLCASSFEAGTYNEQFFGPGTRLTVL.

CDR3 coding DNA: TGTGCCAGCTCACCAGGGCGGGCCGACTCCTACGAGCAGTACTTC. Translating gives CASSPGRADSYEQYF. The V call is TRBV18, the J call TRBJ2-7; tentative D call: TRBD2 (5 bases). The length of the CDR3 is 15 residues. V was clipped by 2 bases and J by 0 bases, with 11 bases between them. Germline CDR1 is KGHSH and CDR2 is LQKENI.

The rearrangement joins TRBV25-1 to TRBJ2-2; 9 bases are a match to TRBD1. V trimming: 2 bases; J trimming: 3 bases; junction bases outside the gene matches: 1. This CDR3 is built from 15 residues. Germline loops: CDR1 MGHDK, CDR2 SYGVNS. CDR3 in amino acids: CASSEGDRDTGELFF. The CDR3 DNA is TGTGCCAGCAGTGAAGGGGACAGGGACACCGGGGAGCTGTTTTTT.

The chain has TRBV28 and TRBJ1-4, with a possible D match to TRBD1 (5 bases). Trimming shortened V by 4 bases and J by 4 bases, and 13 bases separated the two germline ends. There are 15 residues in the CDR3. Per the germline V gene, CDR1 is MDHEN and CDR2 is SYDVKM. The CDR3: CASSSVGRINEKLFF. In DNA form, the CDR3 reads TGTGCCAGCAGTTCCGTGGGACGGATTAATGAAAAACTGTTTTTT.

In this sample, this clone turned up a few times. This chain uses TRBV6-8 with TRBJ2-1; TRBD1 matches 10 bases. Unmatched junction bases numbered 12, after V lost 10 bases and J lost 6 bases. Germline loops: CDR1 MNHGY, CDR2 SAAAGT. The CDR3 length is 15 residues. This CDR3 is CAIRQGAGFSNEQFF. The CDR3 region has the DNA TGTGCCATCAGACAGGGGGCCGGTTTTAGCAATGAGCAGTTCTTC.

The CDR3 sequence is CACAGGLGEKLFF. CDR3 nucleotide sequence: TGTGCCTGCGCCGGAGGACTGGGGGAAAAACTGTTTTTT. J is TRBJ1-4 and V is TRBV30; D remains unclear. Trimming shortened V by 6 bases and J by 8 bases, and 16 bases separated the two germline ends. Germline values: CDR1 GTSNPN, CDR2 SVGIG (reference sequence). The CDR3 totals 13 residues.

J is TRBJ1-6 and V is TRBV30; D remains ambiguous. This CDR3 contains 14 residues. Germline V gives CDR1 GTSNPN, CDR2 SVGIG (reference sequence). The ends were cut back, 0 bases at V and 7 bases at J, with 10 bases in the middle. CDR3 sequence: CAWSVNGLNSPLHF. The CDR3 DNA follows: TGTGCCTGGAGTGTTAATGGCTTAAATTCACCCCTCCACTTT.

This clone was seen a handful of times. The chain's CDR3 is CASSVRLAGDTGELFF. CDR3 sequence (DNA): TGTGCCAGCAGTGTCCGACTAGCGGGGGACACCGGGGAGCTGTTTTTT. This chain connects TRBV6-8 to TRBJ2-2; 12 bases match TRBD2. There are 16 residues in the CDR3. V was pared by 5 bases and J by 3 bases, with 4 bases of the junction left unmatched. The germline V gene encodes CDR1 MNHGY and CDR2 SAAAGT.

The chain has TRBV19 and TRBJ2-4, with a weak D call TRBD2 (6 bases). CDR3 length equals 13 residues. From germline, CDR1 is LNHDA and CDR2 SQIVND (reference sequence). V shed 3 bases and J shed 8 bases, with 11 bases lying between them. This CDR3 reads CASSIGLLDIQYF. The DNA for the CDR3 is TGTGCCAGTAGTATCGGACTATTGGACATTCAGTACTTC.

This clone showed up just a few times. This CDR3 is CASSLKPGLGSNIQYF. The CDR3 bases are TGTGCCAGCAGCCTCAAACCGGGACTAGGGTCGAACATTCAGTACTTC. The genes are TRBV6-7 and TRBJ2-4; 8 bases map to TRBD2. TRBV6-7 is assigned to the ORF class and has an uncertain function. V was pared by 6 bases and J by 7 bases, with 14 bases of the junction left unmatched. This CDR3 comprises 16 residues.

This clone was seen only a few times. This chain joins TRBV6-8 and TRBJ2-5, with 7 nucleotides matching TRBD1. V lost 4 bases and J lost 6; bases outside the gene matches: 5. The CDR3 extends over 13 amino acids. CDR1 and CDR2 (germline): MNHGY, SAAAGT. Here the CDR3 reads CASSFQRGQTQYF. CDR3 DNA: TGTGCCAGCAGTTTCCAGAGGGGGCAGACCCAGTACTTC.

This clone was counted only a few times. This sequence joins TRBV6-8 and TRBJ1-2; 9 bases match TRBD1. The CDR3 runs 15 residues. CDR1 and CDR2 (germline): MNHGY, SAAAGT. The J segment lost 4 bases and the V segment lost 7 bases, leaving 10 bases of the junction unmatched. CDR3 sequence: CASKVETGGGYGYTF. Here the CDR3 DNA reads TGTGCCAGCAAGGTCGAAACAGGGGGCGGCTATGGCTACACCTTC.

J is TRBJ1-4 and V is TRBV18, with D possibly TRBD1 on 6 matching bases. The CDR3 extends over 13 amino acids. V was trimmed by 2 bases and J by 6 bases, leaving 7 bases between them. Looked up from germline, CDR1 is KGHSH and CDR2 is LQKENI. The CDR3 DNA follows: TGTGCCAGCTCACCAAAGGGGGATGAAAAACTGTTTTTT. Translating gives CASSPKGDEKLFF.

This clone is a singleton in its sample. V gene TRBV19 combines with J gene TRBJ2-7; TRBD1 might be the D (6 bases). This CDR3 has 14 amino acids. The germline CDR1 and CDR2 sequences are LNHDA and SQIVND (reference sequence). Trimming cost V 3 bases and J 3 bases, with 12 bases left between them. The CDR3 sequence: CASSMRGTGYEQYF. The CDR3 bases are TGTGCCAGTAGTATGAGGGGGACCGGCTACGAGCAGTACTTC. Combining the CDR3 with reference TRBV19 and TRBJ2-7 gives the whole variable domain DGGITQSPKYLFRKEGQNVTLSCEQNLNHDAMYWYRQDPGQGLRLIYYSQIVNDFQKGDIAEGYSVSREKKESFPLTVTSAQKNPTAFYLCASSMRGTGYEQYFGPGTRLTVT.

In its sample, this clone was seen a few times. The V call is TRBV25-1, the J call TRBJ1-1; D is unresolved. This CDR3 has 13 amino acids. The V gene's germline CDR1 is MGHDK and CDR2 SYGVNS. Trimming stripped 1 base from V and 11 bases from J, with 14 bases between. The CDR3 sequence is CASSESNPAPAFF. The CDR3 region has the DNA TGTGCCAGCAGTGAATCCAACCCGGCACCTGCTTTCTTT.

In this sample, this clone is medium-sized. The chain recombines TRBV11-3 with TRBJ2-1; 12 bases line up with TRBD1. Germline-derived CDR1 and CDR2 are SGHNT and YENEEA. The CDR3 loop spans 16 amino acids. J gave up 9 bases and V 4 bases, and 10 bases lay outside the gene matches. CDR3 residues: CASSSRRDRGQFEQFF. DNA for the CDR3: TGTGCCAGCAGCTCGCGCCGGGACAGGGGGCAATTTGAGCAGTTCTTC. Based on the CDR3 plus reference TRBV11-3 and TRBJ2-1, the full variable domain is EAGVVQSPRYKIIEKKQPVAFWCNPISGHNTLYWYLQNLGQGPELLIRYENEEAVDDSQLPKDRFSAERLKGVDSTLKIQPAELGDSAVYLCASSSRRDRGQFEQFFGPGTRLTVL.

In its sample, this clone ranks as medium-sized. The chain is built from TRBV11-3 and TRBJ2-5; TRBD1 agrees at 7 bases. The junction had 7 bases not matched to a gene; V was cut back by 4 bases and J by 2 bases. Germline V lookup: CDR1 SGHNT, CDR2 YENEEA. The CDR3 is 15 amino acids. CDR3 residues: CASSSRGQGQETQYF. The CDR3 region has the DNA TGTGCCAGCAGCTCGAGGGGGCAGGGACAAGAGACCCAGTACTTC.